This TCR beta chain derives from a study of CXCR3-negative and CXCR3-positive naive CD8 T cells. The germline V gene encodes CDR1 SGHVS and CDR2 FNYEAQ. CDR3 length: 12 amino acids. UMI-labeled 5' RACE TRB cDNA libraries were prepared from the cells. Using the 5' RACE reads, TCRdb records one entry per CDR3 protein without DNA. The sample's table shows some 9,600 distinct CDR3 sequences. The rearrangement uses TRBV7-6 and TRBJ2-1. This sequence was found in a human donor in good health. Some clones in this sample may be carry-over from other donors' samples. Sequenced sample: naive CXCR3- CD8+ T cells from blood. Documented subset: CD45RO-CCR7+CD27+CD95- naive CD8+ T cells lacking CXCR3 (TNR3-). The CDR3 is CASSLLNNEQFF.